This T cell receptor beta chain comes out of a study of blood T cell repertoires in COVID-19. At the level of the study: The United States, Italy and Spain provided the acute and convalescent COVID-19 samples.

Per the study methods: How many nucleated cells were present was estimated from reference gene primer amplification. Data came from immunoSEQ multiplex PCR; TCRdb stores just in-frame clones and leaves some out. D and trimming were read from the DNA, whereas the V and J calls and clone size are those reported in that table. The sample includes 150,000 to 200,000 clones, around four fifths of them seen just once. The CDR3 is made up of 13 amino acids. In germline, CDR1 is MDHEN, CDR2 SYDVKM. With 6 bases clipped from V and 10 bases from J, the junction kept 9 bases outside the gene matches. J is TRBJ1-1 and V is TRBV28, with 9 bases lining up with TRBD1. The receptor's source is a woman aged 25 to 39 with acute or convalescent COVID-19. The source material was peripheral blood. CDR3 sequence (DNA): TGTGCCAGCAGGGACCGGGACAGGGAACGAGCTTTCTTT. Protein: CASRDRDRERAFF.